These T cell receptor beta chains were read from a single sample in a study of early T cells in non-severe SARS-CoV-2 infection. TCRdb reprocessed the 5' RACE reads via MiXCR and lists one record per CDR3 protein. The repertoire holds more than 70,000 distinct CDR3 sequences, with about 12% as singletons. The sample consisted of whole blood. These receptors originate from an adult who was a healthcare worker with PCR-confirmed SARS-CoV-2 infection or an uninfected control (not recorded which). The conserved cysteine and the conserved F or W are not part of the CDR3 here.

V,J,CDR3
TRBV11-3,TRBJ2-1,ASSRAGTSGNEQF
TRBV3-1,TRBJ1-4,ASTQKIRTGTEKLF
TRBV6-5,TRBJ1-5,ASSRRDQPQH
TRBV12-5,TRBJ2-7,ASGYRGHAYEQY
TRBV19,TRBJ1-5,ASSIGTDQPQH
TRBV12-3/TRBV12-4,TRBJ2-3,ASSLNYRGREDTQY
TRBV6-2/TRBV6-3,TRBJ2-3,ASSTLGRLTDTQY
TRBV7-2,TRBJ2-1,ASSLIRGQHNEQF
TRBV2,TRBJ2-3,ATPGAGRDTQY
TRBV29-1,TRBJ2-2,SVLSGRAGTGELF
TRBV24-1,TRBJ2-3,ATSGEDSTDTQY
TRBV7-8,TRBJ2-7,ASGPGQGPYEQY
TRBV29-1,TRBJ2-3,SVGQGRIDTQY
TRBV7-2,TRBJ2-1,ASTSQAASYNEQF
TRBV4-1,TRBJ2-3,ASNPRVLAGVPDTQY
TRBV10-3,TRBJ2-1,AISGSGEQF
TRBV30,TRBJ1-1,AWTLTGGGMNTEAF
TRBV5-4,TRBJ2-5,ASSLKGVGLETQY
TRBV4-3,TRBJ2-6,ASSQVGRTGANVLT
TRBV2,TRBJ2-1,ASSAPWGTSGNGNEQF
TRBV15,TRBJ2-7,ATSRDRGYEQY
TRBV20-1,TRBJ2-1,SAGGLAGQYNEQF
TRBV20-1,TRBJ1-4,SASDRGRVEKLF
TRBV20-1,TRBJ2-7,SATGTGHYEQY
TRBV5-1,TRBJ2-3,ASSPTPGLRTDTQY
TRBV5-1,TRBJ2-3,ASSIGQGADTQY
TRBV28,TRBJ1-2,ASSPQEFGSYT
TRBV7-8,TRBJ2-3,ASSLALREGVDTQY
TRBV7-2,TRBJ2-2,ASSLRTINIGELF
TRBV7-8,TRBJ1-2,ASSYGPNYGYT
TRBV6-6,TRBJ1-1,ASSSDRPAF
TRBV7-2,TRBJ2-1,ASSLAGAAPWDEQF
TRBV20-1,TRBJ2-1,SASYGVDEQF
TRBV7-3,TRBJ2-2,ASSLTMTSNTGELF
TRBV6-6,TRBJ2-5,ASRRLAGGPETQY
TRBV7-9,TRBJ2-1,ASSLGQSYNEQF
TRBV11-2,TRBJ2-2,ASSLDKYAGELF
TRBV11-2,TRBJ2-1,ASSLEEPTMF
TRBV20-1,TRBJ2-7,SVTSGGAYEQY
TRBV3-1,TRBJ2-7,ASSQVPGGVEQY
TRBV5-1,TRBJ2-4,ASSLGSYGPSGTKMAKNIQY
TRBV29-1,TRBJ2-7,SVDEGLDEQY
TRBV4-1,TRBJ2-1,ASSQDLGQTYNEQF
TRBV20-1,TRBJ1-6,SAKRAGDFNSPLH
TRBV20-1,TRBJ1-1,SAGDRYTEAF
TRBV7-9,TRBJ1-1,ASSSAKNTEAF
TRBV10-3,TRBJ1-3,AISAHGNTIY